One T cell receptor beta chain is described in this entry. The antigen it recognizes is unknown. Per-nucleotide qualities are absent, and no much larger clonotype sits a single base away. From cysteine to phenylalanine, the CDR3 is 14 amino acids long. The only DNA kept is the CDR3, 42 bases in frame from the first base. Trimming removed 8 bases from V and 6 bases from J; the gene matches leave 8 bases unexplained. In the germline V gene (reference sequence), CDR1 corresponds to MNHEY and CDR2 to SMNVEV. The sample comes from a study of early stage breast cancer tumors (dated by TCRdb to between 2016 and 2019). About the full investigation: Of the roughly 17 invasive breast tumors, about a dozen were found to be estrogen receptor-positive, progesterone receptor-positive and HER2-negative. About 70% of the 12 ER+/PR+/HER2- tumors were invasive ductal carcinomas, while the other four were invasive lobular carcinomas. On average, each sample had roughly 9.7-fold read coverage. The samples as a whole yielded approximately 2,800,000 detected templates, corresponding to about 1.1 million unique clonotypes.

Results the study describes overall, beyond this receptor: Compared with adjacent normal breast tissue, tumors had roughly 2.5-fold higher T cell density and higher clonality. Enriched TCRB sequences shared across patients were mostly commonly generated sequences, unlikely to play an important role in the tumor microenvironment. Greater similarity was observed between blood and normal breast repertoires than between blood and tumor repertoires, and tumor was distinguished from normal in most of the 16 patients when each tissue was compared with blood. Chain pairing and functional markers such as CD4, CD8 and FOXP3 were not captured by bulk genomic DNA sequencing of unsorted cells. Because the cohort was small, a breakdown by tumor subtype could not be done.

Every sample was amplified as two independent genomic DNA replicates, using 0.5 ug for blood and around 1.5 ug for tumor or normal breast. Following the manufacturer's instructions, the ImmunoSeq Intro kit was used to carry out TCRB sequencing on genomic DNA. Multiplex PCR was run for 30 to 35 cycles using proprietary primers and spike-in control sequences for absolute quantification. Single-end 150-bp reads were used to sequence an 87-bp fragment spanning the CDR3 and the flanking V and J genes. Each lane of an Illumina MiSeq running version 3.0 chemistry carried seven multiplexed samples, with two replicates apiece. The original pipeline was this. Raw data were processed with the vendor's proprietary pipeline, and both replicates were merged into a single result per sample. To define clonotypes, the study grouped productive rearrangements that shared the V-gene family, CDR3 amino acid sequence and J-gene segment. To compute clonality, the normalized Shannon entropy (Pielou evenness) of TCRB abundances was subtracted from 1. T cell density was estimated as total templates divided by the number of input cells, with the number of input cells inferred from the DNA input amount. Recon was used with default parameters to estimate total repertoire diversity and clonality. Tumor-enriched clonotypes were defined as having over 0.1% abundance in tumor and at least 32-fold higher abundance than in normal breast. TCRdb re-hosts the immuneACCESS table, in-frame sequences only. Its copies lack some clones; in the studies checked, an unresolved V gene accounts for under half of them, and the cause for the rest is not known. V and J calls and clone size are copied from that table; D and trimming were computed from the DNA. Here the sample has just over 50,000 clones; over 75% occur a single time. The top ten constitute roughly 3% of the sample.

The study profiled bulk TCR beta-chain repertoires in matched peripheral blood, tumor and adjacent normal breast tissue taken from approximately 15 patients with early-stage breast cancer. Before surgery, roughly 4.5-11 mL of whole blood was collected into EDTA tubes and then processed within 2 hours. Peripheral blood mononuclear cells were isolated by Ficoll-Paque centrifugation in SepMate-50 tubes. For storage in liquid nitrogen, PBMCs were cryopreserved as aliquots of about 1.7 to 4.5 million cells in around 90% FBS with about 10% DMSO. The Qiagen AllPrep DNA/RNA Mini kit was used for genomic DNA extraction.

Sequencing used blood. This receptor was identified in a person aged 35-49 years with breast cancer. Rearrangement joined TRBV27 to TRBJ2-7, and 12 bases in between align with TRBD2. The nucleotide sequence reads TGTGCCAGCTCGACTAGCGGGAGAGTCAGCGAGCAGTACTTC. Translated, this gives CASSTSGRVSEQYF.